These 26 T cell receptor beta chains share one sample of origin, sequenced in a study of T cell repertoires in cytomegalovirus infection. These receptors are not linked to any known antigen. TCRdb passed the reads through MiXCR, listing each CDR3 protein once. The sample consists of approximately 130,000 distinct CDR3 sequences, 20% to 30% of them appearing once. Sequencing input: PBMCs, sequenced either directly or after in vitro stimulation (not recorded which). These receptor sequences come from a human donor in good health (CMV status not recorded). Some clones in this sample may be carry-over from other donors' samples.

This clonotype appeared a few times. The CDR3, as DNA: TGCGCCAGCGCCCTGCGGGAGGGTACCTACGAGCAGTACGTC. This sequence encodes CASALREGTYEQYV. The V and J genes are TRBV10-2 and TRBJ2-7; 9 nucleotides align to TRBD2. CDR1 and CDR2 from the germline V gene are WSHSY and SAAADI. CDR3 length: 14 residues. V shed 8 bases, J shed 2 bases, and the junction held 7 bases outside the gene matches.

Here the CDR3 DNA reads TGTGCCAGCAGTGAAGTAGTGACAGGCGCCTCTGGGGCCAACGTCCTGACTTTC. Encoded protein: CASSEVVTGASGANVLTF. The V call is TRBV6-1, the J call TRBJ2-6; weak D call: TRBD1 (6 bases). The V end was cut by 1 base, the J end by 0 bases, with 13 bases between. Germline V lookup: CDR1 MNHNS, CDR2 SASEGT. CDR3 length: 18 residues.

The table lists this clonotype with a few counts. The rearrangement uses TRBV27 and TRBJ1-5; 8 bases are shared with TRBD1. Unmatched junction bases numbered 9, after V lost 6 bases and J lost 2 bases. This CDR3 has 16 amino acids. Germline V gene lookup returns CDR1 MNHEY and CDR2 SMNVEV (reference sequence). Here the CDR3 DNA reads TGTGCCAGCAGCCAGACAGGGGCCATGGGCAATCAGCCCCAGCATTTT. It codes for CASSQTGAMGNQPQHF.

This clonotype has a single count. V is TRBV12-3 or TRBV12-4 and J is TRBJ2-1; 13 bases match TRBD2. After removal of 5 bases from V and 0 bases from J, the junction contained 13 bases not matched to a gene. The CDR3 covers 20 residues. The CDR3 DNA is TGTGCCAGCAGTGCCACCGGGACTAGCGGGAAGAAGAGCTCCTACAATGAGCAGTTCTTC. Translated, it gives CASSATGTSGKKSSYNEQFF.

V usage is TRBV10-3 and J usage is TRBJ2-3; no firm D call. Germline V gene data show CDR1 as ENHRY and CDR2 as SYGVKD. V shed 6 bases and J shed 2 bases, with 27 bases lying between them. CDR3 size: 19 residues. CDR3 loop: CAIREKIGQNSEVTDTQYF. Written as DNA, the CDR3 is TGTGCCATCAGGGAAAAAATTGGCCAGAACTCAGAGGTCACAGATACGCAGTATTTT.

This clonotype was seen a few times. CDR3 nucleotides: TGTGCCAGCAGTTTTGGGGGTGGGAACTATGGCTACACCTTC. It yields the protein CASSFGGGNYGYTF. The J gene is TRBJ1-2, the V gene TRBV27; D possibly corresponds to TRBD1 (5 bases). Trimming removed 3 bases at V and 2 bases at J, with 10 bases between. Germline lookup yields CDR1 MNHEY and CDR2 SMNVEV (reference sequence). The CDR3 extends over 14 amino acids.

The genes are TRBV10-2 and TRBJ2-1; no firm D call. Germline V gives CDR1 WSHSY, CDR2 SAAADI. Trimming removed 3 bases from V and 9 bases from J, with 15 bases in between. This CDR3 is 14 amino acids long. CDR3 in amino acids: CASSDMTSTSEQFF. The CDR3 DNA reads as TGCGCCAGCAGTGATATGACGAGCACCAGTGAGCAGTTCTTC.

This clonotype was counted many times. The chain recombines TRBV11-3 with TRBJ2-5; 8 bases are shared with TRBD2. J gave up 2 bases and V 8 bases, and 4 bases lay outside the gene matches. Germline lookup yields CDR1 SGHNT and CDR2 YENEEA. The CDR3 spans 13 residues. CDR3 in DNA: TGTGCCAGCGGCCGCGGGGGGCAAGAGACCCAGTACTTC. Its protein is CASGRGGQETQYF.

With regard to this clonotype: Being one base from a much bigger clone, this may be a read error. The chain carries TRBV12-3 or TRBV12-4 and TRBJ2-1, with D perhaps matching TRBD1 (6 bases). V gave up 6 bases and J gave up 8 bases, with 17 bases separating them. The CDR3 loop spans 14 amino acids. CDR3 loop: CASRLGAQWYEQFF. DNA of the CDR3: TGTGCCAGCAGGTTGGGGGCTCAGTGGTATGAGCAGTTCTTC.

V and J are TRBV6-1 and TRBJ2-1, with 9 bases that match TRBD2. In germline, CDR1 is MNHNS, CDR2 SASEGT. J was trimmed by 5 bases and V by 2 bases; bases with no gene match: 10. CDR3 length: 17 residues. The CDR3 nucleotides read TGTGCCAGCAGTGAACTATATCAGACTAGCGGAAACAATGAGCAGTTCTTC. Translating it yields CASSELYQTSGNNEQFF.

The chain employs TRBV7-9 and TRBJ2-3; TRBD1 matches 9 bases. The junction had 19 bases not matched to a gene; V was cut back by 5 bases and J by 4 bases. In germline, CDR1 is SEHNR, CDR2 FQNEAQ (reference sequence). The CDR3 sequence is 19 residues long. The CDR3, as DNA: TGTGCCAGCAGCACACCGGGACAGGGAGAACCGGAGTTTCCAGATACGCAGTATTTT. This codes for CASSTPGQGEPEFPDTQYF.

This clonotype was detected ten times or more. The chain joins TRBV12-3 or TRBV12-4 to TRBJ1-5; no firm D call. Trimming removed 11 bases from V and 0 bases from J, with 11 bases in between. The CDR3 covers 13 residues. In nucleotides, the CDR3 is TGTGCCTGTATCCTTTATAGCAATCAGCCCCAGCATTTT. Residues: CACILYSNQPQHF.

This clonotype was detected ten times or more. The chain joins TRBV6-2 or TRBV6-3 to TRBJ2-7; 7 nucleotides match TRBD2. Germline V lookup: CDR1 MNHEY, CDR2 SVGEGT. The trim removed 5 bases at V and 1 base at J, leaving 8 bases unmatched. The CDR3 has 15 amino acids. The CDR3 DNA reads as TGTGCCAGCAGTCGATACGGGGGGTATTCCTACGAGCAGTACGTC. Amino acid sequence: CASSRYGGYSYEQYV.

The chain joins TRBV28 to TRBJ2-7; no reliable D call. The V end was cut by 4 bases, the J end by 6 bases, with 13 bases between. Germline CDR1 and CDR2: MDHEN and SYDVKM. This CDR3 is 13 amino acids long. The CDR3 loop reads CASSYRSPIEQYF. DNA for the CDR3: TGTGCCAGCAGTTACCGGAGCCCCATCGAGCAGTACTTC. Complete variable domain (other parts from reference TRBV28 and TRBJ2-7): DVKVTQSSRYLVKRTGEKVFLECVQDMDHENMFWYRQDPGLGLRLIYFSYDVKMKEKGDIPEGYSVSREKKERFSLILESASTNQTSMYLCASSYRSPIEQYFGPGTRLTVT.

This clonotype has a handful of counts. This chain joins TRBV5-1 and TRBJ2-1; 7 bases agree with TRBD2. J gave up 3 bases and V 1 base, and 10 bases lay outside the gene matches. CDR3 size: 17 residues. Germline V gene sequence: CDR1 SGHRS, CDR2 YFSETQ. Written as DNA, the CDR3 is TGCGCCAGCAGCTTGTCTGGGGAGCGGGACTTCTACAATGAGCAGTTCTTC. This sequence encodes CASSLSGERDFYNEQFF.

This clonotype has just a few counts. The rearrangement joins TRBV19 to TRBJ1-6, with D unclear. The CDR3 runs 16 residues. In germline, CDR1 is LNHDA, CDR2 SQIVND (reference sequence). Trimming removed 3 bases at V and 9 bases at J, with 18 bases between. CDR3 protein: CASSIVRITGGSPLHF. Here the CDR3 DNA reads TGTGCCAGTAGTATCGTTCGGATCACCGGCGGTTCACCCCTCCACTTT. The complete variable domain, with remaining parts taken from reference TRBV19 and TRBJ1-6, reads DGGITQSPKYLFRKEGQNVTLSCEQNLNHDAMYWYRQDPGQGLRLIYYSQIVNDFQKGDIAEGYSVSREKKESFPLTVTSAQKNPTAFYLCASSIVRITGGSPLHFGNGTRLTVT.

This sequence joins TRBV7-9 and TRBJ1-1; D call uncertain. This CDR3 has 13 residues. The germline CDR1 and CDR2 sequences are SEHNR and FQNEAQ (reference sequence). The V end lost 2 bases, the J end lost 10 bases, and 14 bases lay between the germline ends. The CDR3 DNA follows: TGTGCCAGCAGCTTACAACTCTTGGATCGAGCTTTCTTT. This gives the protein CASSLQLLDRAFF.

This chain connects TRBV12-3 or TRBV12-4 to TRBJ2-3; 7 bases match TRBD2. This CDR3 has 14 amino acids. V lost 9 bases and J lost 0; bases outside the gene matches: 6. The CDR3 loop is CASSASGSTDTQYF. DNA of the CDR3: TGTGCCAGTAGTGCTAGCGGTAGCACAGATACGCAGTATTTT.

This clonotype has a handful of counts. The V and J genes are TRBV7-9 and TRBJ2-2; D remains unclear. The V and J ends lost 4 bases and 1 base respectively, with 10 bases between them. The CDR3 extends over 15 amino acids. CDR1 is SEHNR, CDR2 FQNEAQ, per germline (reference sequence). The CDR3 region has the DNA TGTGCCAGCAGCTCTCCTAGGCGGAACACCGGGGAGCTGTTTTTT. Protein: CASSSPRRNTGELFF.

This clonotype appeared a few times. This chain joins TRBV28 and TRBJ1-1, with D possibly TRBD1 on 5 matching bases. Deletions cut 11 bases from V and 2 bases from J, with 18 bases between. Germline V gives CDR1 MDHEN, CDR2 SYDVKM. The CDR3 is made up of 14 amino acids. The CDR3 loop is CAGSTAPTNTEAFF. Written as DNA, the CDR3 is TGTGCCGGATCGACAGCGCCAACTAACACTGAAGCTTTCTTT.

This clonotype was counted a few times. The chain is built from TRBV5-6 and TRBJ2-1; no definite D call. The CDR3 loop spans 12 amino acids. Germline V gene lookup returns CDR1 SGHDT and CDR2 YYEEEE. Trimming removed 2 bases at V and 10 bases at J, with 10 bases between. The CDR3 region is CASSLVVGEQFF. As DNA, the CDR3 is TGTGCCAGCAGCTTAGTAGTTGGGGAGCAGTTCTTC.

The chain employs TRBV7-9 and TRBJ2-1, with D uncertain. V lost 3 bases and J lost 9, with 15 bases in between. CDR1 is SEHNR and CDR2 is FQNEAQ in the germline V gene (reference sequence). This CDR3 spans 14 amino acids. The CDR3 is CASSLVGILAEQFF. CDR3 bases: TGTGCCAGCAGCTTGGTAGGGATACTGGCTGAGCAGTTCTTC.

In this sample, this clonotype turned up many times. The chain combines TRBV5-4 with TRBJ2-7, with 11 bases matching TRBD2. Germline V gene data show CDR1 as SGHNT and CDR2 as YYREEE (reference sequence). The CDR3 contains 15 residues. V lost 3 bases, J lost 4 bases, and 6 bases stayed unmatched. The CDR3 sequence is CASSWMTSGIYEQYF. CDR3 nucleotides: TGTGCCAGCAGCTGGATGACTAGCGGGATTTACGAGCAGTACTTC.

The gene calls are TRBV9 and TRBJ2-5; the D is unclear. The CDR3 runs to 14 residues. The V end was cut by 0 bases, the J end by 2 bases, with 8 bases between. Germline V gene data show CDR1 as SGDLS and CDR2 as YYNGEE. The CDR3 reads CASSVGAAQETQYF. DNA for the CDR3: TGTGCCAGCAGCGTAGGGGCAGCTCAAGAGACCCAGTACTTC.

The chain is built from TRBV15 and TRBJ2-7; D is unresolved. CDR3 length equals 18 residues. The V and J ends lost 1 base and 2 bases respectively, with 21 bases between them. The germline CDR1 and CDR2 sequences are LNHNV and YYDKDF (reference sequence). CDR3 nucleotides: TGTGCCACCAGCAGAGCAGTGGGGAATGGCCCCTTGACCTACGAGCAGTACTTC. Its protein product is CATSRAVGNGPLTYEQYF.

The CDR3 region has the DNA TGTGCCAGCAGTGAAATGAGGGCCCGACTAGCGAGGGAGACCCAGTACTTC. Translating it yields CASSEMRARLARETQYF. The genes are TRBV25-1 and TRBJ2-5; TRBD2 aligns across 8 bases. After removal of 2 bases from V and 5 bases from J, the junction contained 13 bases not matched to a gene. The CDR3 has 17 amino acids. CDR1 is MGHDK and CDR2 is SYGVNS in the germline V gene.